This TCR beta chain stems from a study of MAIT cells during Salmonella Paratyphi A infection (dated by TCRdb to about 2017). The study in broad terms: A single dose of 1-5x10^3 CFU of S. Paratyphi A strain NVGH308 was swallowed by adult volunteers aged 18 to 60. Starting at diagnosis, the diagnosed volunteers took ciprofloxacin 500 mg twice daily for 14 days. What the work shows at the level of the full study, not this receptor alone: More expansion or contraction among the top five MAIT clonotypes was shown in diagnosed volunteers than in healthy controls (approximately 0.53 versus 0.13), suggesting infection-driven repertoire reshaping. The availability of volunteer samples limited the sample sizes, but these sizes were considered adequate to detect differences between groups. MAIT cell TRBV usage was oligoclonal with a preference for TRBV20 and TRBV6, and infection did not appear to change this usage. Space occupied by over-represented MAIT clonotypes fell significantly from baseline to mid-infection (approximately 0.17 to 0.10), with no significant post-infection difference.

According to the germline V gene (reference sequence), CDR1 reads GTSNPN and CDR2 reads SVGIG. From its cysteine to its phenylalanine, the CDR3 spans 14 amino acids. CDR3 DNA is the only sequence kept; it has 42 bases, read in frame from the first base. Trimming leaves V shorter by 1 base and J shorter by 2 bases, with the junction holding 3 bases beyond the gene matches. The protocol used for the library was 5' RACE. TCRbeta was amplified by two rounds of PCR with Phusion High-Fidelity polymerase, and sample-specific barcodes were added in the primers. To build the TCRbeta libraries, template-switch cDNA synthesis was carried out using SMARTScribe reverse transcriptase along with a TRBC-specific primer. The barcoded samples were pooled and then prepared using the NEBNext Ultra DNA Library Prep Kit for Illumina. Sequencing of libraries was performed on an Illumina MiSeq with the MiSeq reagent kit v2, 300 cycles. In the authors' own workflow: Reads were demultiplexed by barcode with Jemultiplexer and were aligned with MiTCR using default parameters. VDJtools removed non-functional sequences, and clonotypes were defined by amino acid sequence, with clonotype frequencies based on assigned sequence reads. In the clonal space homeostasis analysis, clonotypes were binned by frequency as over-represented (0.05-1), large, medium and small. TCRdb applied fastp at Q25 and MiXCR to the public reads, then kept only in-frame beta chains. A single entry per CDR3 protein holds the most common genes and DNA from its merged rows. TCRdb, not the authors, supplied the V and J calls. Across this sample there are just over 900 distinct CDR3 sequences, with around 23% seen only once. The ten largest clonotypes hold around two fifths of the sample.

This clonotype qualifies as hyperexpanded (1% or more). Its antigen has not been determined. Base qualities are not provided; no much larger clone lies one nucleotide away. Explained via the paper, the time point label denotes: mid-infection, around enteric fever diagnosis. MAIT cells were defined as Valpha7.2+ CD161+ T cells and identified and sorted by flow cytometry. Circulating MAIT cell TCRbeta repertoires were profiled longitudinally in a handful of volunteers who developed enteric fever after controlled oral challenge with live Salmonella Paratyphi A. Every diagnosed volunteer provided MAIT cell samples at pre-infection, mid-infection and post-infection timepoints. Enteric fever was diagnosed as Paratyphi A bacteremia and/or persistent fever above 38 °C lasting more than 12 hours. Infection was diagnosed in challenged volunteers between day 4 and day 7 after challenge. Between roughly 4,500 and 11,000 MAIT cells per sample were sorted directly into RNAqueous-Micro lysis buffer for RNA extraction. Lymphoprep gradient centrifugation was used to isolate peripheral blood mononuclear cells from both the blood samples and the leukocyte cones. Cell sorting used a BD FACSAria Fusion or BD FACSAria III sorter.

The chain is assembled from TRBV30 and TRBJ2-7, with 9 bases in between that match TRBD2. The TCR sequence derives from a person between 18 and 69 years old who was deliberately infected with Salmonella Paratyphi A in a paratyphoid fever challenge study. The source material was MAIT cells from PBMCs, sampled at the middle sampling point of the challenge study. The CDR3 corresponds to CAWSDLAGPYEQYF. The sequenced DNA: TGTGCCTGGAGTGACCTAGCGGGACCCTACGAGCAGTACTTC.